These 20 T cell receptor beta chains originate from one sample sequenced in a study of identical twins (dated by TCRdb to the mid-2010s). Library prep was done by 5' RACE. This sample was sequenced with an Illumina HiSeq 2000. Clones were called with MiXCR by TCRdb after fastp trimmed the public reads at Q25, and only in-frame beta chains were retained. Each CDR3 protein appears once, grouped with its most common genes and DNA. This sample holds hundreds of thousands of distinct CDR3 sequences; approximately 9% were observed only once. 0.8% to 1% of the sample lies in the top ten. These records were also assigned to another study, of yellow fever vaccine responses in identical twins.

The source material was PBMCs. These receptors were obtained from a woman between 18 and 29 years old in good health.

The J gene is TRBJ2-1, the V gene TRBV14, with TRBD2 matching over 13 bases. Germline V gives CDR1 SGHDN, CDR2 FVKESK. This CDR3 has 16 amino acids. V dropped 0 bases and J dropped 7; count of bases not matched to a gene: 3. Written as DNA, the CDR3 is TGTGCCAGCAGCCAAGAGACTAGCGGGGGGAAAAATGAGCAGTTCTTC. It is translated as CASSQETSGGKNEQFF.

This clonotype was seen a handful of times. The CDR3: CASSPLAGQTYEQYF. The CDR3 nucleotides read TGTGCCAGCTCACCACTTGCCGGACAGACCTACGAGCAGTACTTC. V and J are TRBV18 and TRBJ2-7; TRBD1 might be the D (6 bases). Germline CDR1 KGHSH, CDR2 LQKENI. The germline V and J ends were trimmed by 1 base and 2 bases, with 12 bases remaining between them. The CDR3 is made up of 15 amino acids.

This clonotype was observed a few times. V and J are TRBV6-2 or TRBV6-3 and TRBJ2-1, with 7 bases aligning to TRBD2. The ends lost 11 bases at V and 7 bases at J; junction bases unmatched: 11. Germline-derived CDR1 and CDR2 are MNHEY and SVGEGT. The CDR3 runs to 13 residues. The CDR3, as DNA: TGTGCCGCATTGGGGGAGGGCCTTAATGAGCAGTTCTTC. Its protein product is CAALGEGLNEQFF.

This clonotype was observed once. The chain recombines TRBV18 with TRBJ2-1; either TRBD1 or TRBD2 may fit D (5 bases each). The CDR3 has 13 residues. V lost 3 bases, J lost 10 bases, and 13 bases lay in between. In germline, CDR1 is KGHSH, CDR2 LQKENI. This CDR3 reads CASSPRDAGEQFF. The CDR3 coding sequence is TGTGCCAGCTCACCCCGGGACGCCGGGGAGCAGTTCTTC. The entire variable domain, with the rest obtained from reference TRBV18 and TRBJ2-1, is as follows: NAGVMQNPRHLVRRRGQEARLRCSPMKGHSHVYWYRQLPEEGLKFMVYLQKENIIDESGMPKERFSAEFPKEGPSILRIQQVVRGDSAAYFCASSPRDAGEQFFGPGTRLTVL.

This clonotype occurred once. The genes are TRBV12-3 or TRBV12-4 and TRBJ2-2; TRBD2 agrees at 10 bases. J gave up 5 bases and V 7 bases, and 10 bases lay outside the gene matches. The CDR3 covers 16 residues. The CDR3: CASTILAGAETGELFF. The CDR3 DNA follows: TGTGCCAGCACAATTCTAGCGGGAGCGGAAACCGGGGAGCTGTTTTTT.

This rearrangement joins TRBV12-3 or TRBV12-4 to TRBJ1-2; D not certain. The V gene lost 3 bases and the J gene lost 3 bases, with 8 bases spanning the gap. This CDR3 contains 13 residues. The CDR3 loop reads CASSLSEDYGYTF. The CDR3 nucleotides read TGTGCCAGCAGTTTGTCGGAGGACTATGGCTACACCTTC.

This clonotype was seen only a few times. V and J are TRBV29-1 and TRBJ2-3; possibly TRBD1 or TRBD2 for D (5 bases each). This CDR3 comprises 15 residues. V was pared by 6 bases and J by 2 bases, with 18 bases between. Germline assignment: CDR1 SQVTM and CDR2 ANQGSEA. Here the CDR3 reads CSVYGTLDLTDTQYF. The CDR3 DNA sequence: TGCAGCGTATACGGGACGTTGGATCTCACAGATACGCAGTATTTT.

J is TRBJ2-5 and V is TRBV5-5; 9 bases line up with TRBD1. The germline CDR1 and CDR2 sequences are SGHKS and YYEKEE (reference sequence). CDR3 length: 16 residues. V was pared by 5 bases and J by 5 bases, with 13 bases of the junction left unmatched. The CDR3 DNA reads as TGTGCCAGCAGGGGCCCGGGACAGGGTCGACAGGAGACCCAGTACTTC. It codes for CASRGPGQGRQETQYF.

This clonotype came up many times. V usage is TRBV12-3 or TRBV12-4 and J usage is TRBJ2-1; a possible D gene is TRBD1 (5 bases). V lost 2 bases and J lost 0, with 14 bases in between. The CDR3 length is 17 residues. The CDR3 DNA reads TGTGCCAGCAGTTTAAACGGAAGGGGAAGCTCCTACAATGAGCAGTTCTTC. Its translation: CASSLNGRGSSYNEQFF.

This clonotype showed up many times. The rearrangement uses TRBV29-1 and TRBJ2-3, with D possibly TRBD2 on 5 matching bases. The CDR3 sequence is 16 residues long. Germline V gene sequence: CDR1 SQVTM, CDR2 ANQGSEA. V dropped 4 bases and J dropped 1 base, with 18 bases sitting between them. The CDR3 sequence is CSVVTPRAGGTDTQYF. CDR3 nucleotides: TGCAGCGTTGTTACCCCGCGGGCTGGCGGCACAGATACGCAGTATTTT.

This sequence joins TRBV7-9 and TRBJ2-1; maybe TRBD2 (6 bases). The CDR3 extends over 15 amino acids. Trimming removed 5 bases at V and 6 bases at J, with 17 bases between. The germline gives CDR1 SEHNR, CDR2 FQNEAQ (reference sequence). As DNA, the CDR3 is TGTGCCAGCAGCCGGGGGATTCTACGGTCCAATGAGCAGTTCTTC. This sequence encodes CASSRGILRSNEQFF.

The V gene is TRBV7-2, the J gene TRBJ1-5; 7 bases are shared with TRBD1. V dropped 4 bases and J dropped 4; count of bases not matched to a gene: 4. Germline CDR1 SGHTA, CDR2 FQGNSA. The CDR3 has 14 residues. The CDR3 DNA reads as TGTGCCAGCAGCTGGGGACAGCAAAATCAGCCCCAGCATTTT. Protein: CASSWGQQNQPQHF. Variable domain in full (rest from reference TRBV7-2 and TRBJ1-5): GAGVSQSPSNKVTEKGKDVELRCDPISGHTALYWYRQSLGQGLEFLIYFQGNSAPDKSGLPSDRFSAERTGGSVSTLTIQRTQQEDSAVYLCASSWGQQNQPQHFGDGTRLSIL.

In its sample, this clonotype was seen many times. The chain has TRBV12-3 or TRBV12-4 and TRBJ2-2, with D tentatively TRBD1 (5 bases). V was trimmed by 7 bases and J by 2 bases, leaving 14 bases between them. The CDR3 spans 15 residues. The CDR3 nucleotides are TGTGCCAGCAACCCGGACACCTACAACACCGGGGAGCTGTTTTTT. It specifies CASNPDTYNTGELFF.

V gene TRBV12-3 or TRBV12-4 combines with J gene TRBJ1-4; D gene unclear. There are 15 residues in the CDR3. V was shortened by 4 bases and J by 0 bases, with 9 bases between the two germline ends. CDR3 amino acids: CASSSSSATNEKLFF. CDR3 in DNA: TGTGCCAGCAGTTCCTCAAGTGCAACTAATGAAAAACTGTTTTTT.

The DNA of the CDR3 is TGTGCCAGCAGCCCTCAGCCGGCGACAGGCTCAGAGACCCAGTACTTC. Amino acid sequence: CASSPQPATGSETQYF. The chain couples TRBV4-2 to TRBJ2-5; possible D gene TRBD1, 6 bases. This CDR3 spans 16 amino acids. V lost 4 bases, J lost 4 bases, and 19 bases lay in between. Looked up from germline, CDR1 is LGHNA and CDR2 is YNFKEQ.

This clonotype was counted at least ten times. This chain uses TRBV7-2 with TRBJ1-2, with D possibly TRBD1 on 5 matching bases. The CDR3 spans 16 residues. The germline V gene has CDR1 SGHTA and CDR2 FQGNSA. V gave up 5 bases and J gave up 6 bases, with 22 bases separating them. The CDR3 DNA follows: TGTGCCAGCAGCCCCACCGGGGGAGCTACTGACAATGGCTACACCTTC. This gives the protein CASSPTGGATDNGYTF. Full variable domain (missing parts from reference TRBV7-2 and TRBJ1-2): GAGVSQSPSNKVTEKGKDVELRCDPISGHTALYWYRQSLGQGLEFLIYFQGNSAPDKSGLPSDRFSAERTGGSVSTLTIQRTQQEDSAVYLCASSPTGGATDNGYTFGSGTRLTVV.

This clonotype showed up just a few times. J is TRBJ2-7 and V is TRBV20-1; unclear D gene. Germline values: CDR1 DFQATT, CDR2 SNEGSKA (reference sequence). V lost 5 bases and J lost 3, with 11 bases in between. This CDR3 is built from 12 residues. The CDR3 DNA sequence: TGCAGTGCTGCCGTAGAAGTCTACGAGCAGTACTTC. Encoded protein: CSAAVEVYEQYF.

There are many counts of this clonotype. J is TRBJ1-1 and V is TRBV2; 7 bases are a match to TRBD1. V dropped 6 bases and J dropped 1; count of bases not matched to a gene: 5. Germline assignment: CDR1 SNHLY and CDR2 FYNNEI. This CDR3 has 14 residues. The CDR3 nucleotides read TGTGCCAGCAGCCCGACAGGGCGGAACACTGAAGCTTTCTTT. It codes for CASSPTGRNTEAFF.

This clonotype occurred many times. This sequence joins TRBV3-1 and TRBJ2-2, with D uncertain. CDR3 length: 15 residues. Per the germline V gene, CDR1 is LGHDT and CDR2 is YNNKEL (reference sequence). V was clipped by 3 bases and J by 1 base, with 9 bases between them. DNA of the CDR3: TGTGCCAGCAGCCAGTCCGGACGGAACACCGGGGAGCTGTTTTTT. The encoded protein is CASSQSGRNTGELFF.

The sample holds a few counts of this clonotype. V is TRBV20-1 and J is TRBJ2-3, with TRBD2 matching 7 bases. This CDR3 is 13 amino acids long. The germline CDR1 and CDR2 sequences are DFQATT and SNEGSKA (reference sequence). The CDR3 loop is CSNGGLTTDTQYF. CDR3 bases: TGCAGCAACGGGGGGTTGACCACAGATACGCAGTATTTT.